A selection of T cell receptor beta chains follows, all from one sample in a study of vaccination and CD4 T cells after COVID-19. Which antigens these TCRs recognize remains unknown. TCRdb re-analysed the PCR reads in MiXCR, keeping a single row per CDR3 protein. The sample lists about 21,000 distinct CDR3 sequences, 40% occurring once. Material: CD4+ T cells from blood, cultured in vitro, obtained after SARS-CoV-2 vaccination. The receptors were gathered from a human donor who had recovered from COVID-19. The CDR3 runs from the conserved cysteine through the conserved F or W. D genes are given only for firm matches. Rows give clone size only sometimes, using once, few, many, or a class for an expanded clone.

clone_size,j_call,d_call,v_call,cdr3_aa,cdr3_nt
-,TRBJ1-1,-,TRBV7-3,CASSLTPGGGTEAFF,TGTGCCAGCAGCTTAACCCCGGGTGGTGGGACTGAAGCTTTCTTT
few,TRBJ1-2,TRBD1,TRBV6-1,CASNHRDRGRSKDGYTF,TGTGCCAGCAACCACCGGGACAGGGGGCGTAGTAAGGATGGCTACACCTTC
-,TRBJ1-3,-,TRBV6-1,CASSEVGLIGNTIYF,TGTGCCAGCAGTGAAGTTGGACTTATTGGAAACACCATATATTTT
-,TRBJ2-1,TRBD2,TRBV6-5,CASSYQRGTYNEQFF,TGTGCCAGCAGTTACCAGCGGGGAACCTACAATGAGCAGTTCTTC
-,TRBJ1-6,-,TRBV6-2/TRBV6-3,CASSYSGGNSPLHF,TGTGCCAGCAGTTACTCCGGTGGTAATTCACCCCTCCACTTT
-,TRBJ1-3,-,TRBV6-2/TRBV6-3,CASSYSGFRGNTIYF,TGTGCCAGCAGTTACTCCGGGTTTAGAGGAAACACCATATATTTT
few,TRBJ1-5,-,TRBV28,CASSMWGIRNQPQHF,TGTGCCAGCAGCATGTGGGGAATCCGCAATCAGCCCCAGCATTTT
-,TRBJ2-7,TRBD1,TRBV24-1,CATRSGQGGGEQYF,TGTGCCACCAGATCGGGACAGGGCGGCGGCGAGCAGTACTTC
-,TRBJ2-5,-,TRBV6-1,CASTTTLQETQYF,TGTGCCAGCACTACTACACTCCAAGAGACCCAGTACTTC
-,TRBJ1-2,-,TRBV7-2,CASSLTGGNYGYTF,TGTGCCAGCAGCCTAACCGGAGGAAACTATGGCTACACCTTC
-,TRBJ2-7,-,TRBV19,CASSSQQSDNYYEQYF,TGTGCCAGTAGTTCTCAACAAAGCGATAACTACTACGAGCAGTACTTC
once,TRBJ1-2,-,TRBV10-2,CASSGDIGGYTF,TGCGCCAGCAGTGGGGACATCGGCGGCTACACCTTC
-,TRBJ1-4,-,TRBV7-2,CASSLAGALKGEKLFF,TGTGCCAGCAGCTTAGCGGGGGCGCTAAAGGGCGAAAAACTGTTTTTT
-,TRBJ1-3,TRBD1,TRBV7-9,CAIGQGTSSGNTIYF,TGTGCCATTGGACAGGGAACGAGCTCTGGAAACACCATATATTTT
few,TRBJ2-7,-,TRBV2,CASSGVRAGEQYF,TGTGCCAGCAGTGGTGTCAGGGCGGGCGAGCAGTACTTC
-,TRBJ1-1,TRBD1,TRBV4-3,CASSQDLGSQTGGTEAFF,TGCGCCAGCAGCCAAGATCTGGGTTCGCAAACAGGGGGTACTGAAGCTTTCTTT
few,TRBJ2-1,-,TRBV11-3,CASSLTRAPGNEQFF,TGTGCCAGCAGCTTAACCCGGGCCCCGGGCAATGAGCAGTTCTTC